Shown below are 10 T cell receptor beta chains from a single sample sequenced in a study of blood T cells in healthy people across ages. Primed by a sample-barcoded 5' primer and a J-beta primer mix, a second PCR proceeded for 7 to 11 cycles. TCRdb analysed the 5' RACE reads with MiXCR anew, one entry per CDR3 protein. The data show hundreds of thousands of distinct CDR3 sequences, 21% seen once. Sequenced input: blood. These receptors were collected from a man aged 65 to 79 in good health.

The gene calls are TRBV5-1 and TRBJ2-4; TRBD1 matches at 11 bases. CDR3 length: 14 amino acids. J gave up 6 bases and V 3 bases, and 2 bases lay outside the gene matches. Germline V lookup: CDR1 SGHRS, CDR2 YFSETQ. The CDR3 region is CASSWGTGGNIQYF. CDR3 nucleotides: TGCGCCAGCAGCTGGGGGACAGGGGGAAACATTCAGTACTTC.

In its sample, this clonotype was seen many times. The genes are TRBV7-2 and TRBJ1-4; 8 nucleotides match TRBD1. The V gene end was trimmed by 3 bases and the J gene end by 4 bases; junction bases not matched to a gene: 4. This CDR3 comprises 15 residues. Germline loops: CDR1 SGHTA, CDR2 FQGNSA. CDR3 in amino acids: CASSLAGTGNEKLFF. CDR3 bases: TGTGCCAGCAGCTTGGCTGGGACAGGTAATGAAAAACTGTTTTTT. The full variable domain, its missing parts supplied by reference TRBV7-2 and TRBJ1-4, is GAGVSQSPSNKVTEKGKDVELRCDPISGHTALYWYRQSLGQGLEFLIYFQGNSAPDKSGLPSDRFSAERTGGSVSTLTIQRTQQEDSAVYLCASSLAGTGNEKLFFGSGTQLSVL.

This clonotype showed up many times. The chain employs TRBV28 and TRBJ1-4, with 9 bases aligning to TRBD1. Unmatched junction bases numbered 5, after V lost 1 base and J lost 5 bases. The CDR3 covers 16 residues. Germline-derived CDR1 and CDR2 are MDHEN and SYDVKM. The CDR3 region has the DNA TGTGCCAGCAGTTTATCGGGACAGGGACGGAATGAAAAACTGTTTTTT. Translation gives CASSLSGQGRNEKLFF.

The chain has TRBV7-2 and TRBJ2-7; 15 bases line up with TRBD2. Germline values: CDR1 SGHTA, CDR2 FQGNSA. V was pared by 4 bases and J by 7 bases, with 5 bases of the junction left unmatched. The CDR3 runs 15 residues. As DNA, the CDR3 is TGTGCCAGCAGCTCACACGGGACTAGCGGGAGGGAGCAGTACTTC. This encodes CASSSHGTSGREQYF.

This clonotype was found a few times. CDR3 sequence reads: CASSYLTSFSSTDTQYF. The CDR3 DNA sequence: TGTGCCAGCAGTTACTTAACTAGCTTCTCTAGCACAGATACGCAGTATTTT. The chain recombines TRBV6-5 with TRBJ2-3, with D possibly TRBD2 on 6 matching bases. Between the trimmed V and J ends, which lost 1 base and 0 bases, there was a span of 14 bases. Looked up from germline, CDR1 is MNHEY and CDR2 is SVGAGI. CDR3 length: 17 residues.

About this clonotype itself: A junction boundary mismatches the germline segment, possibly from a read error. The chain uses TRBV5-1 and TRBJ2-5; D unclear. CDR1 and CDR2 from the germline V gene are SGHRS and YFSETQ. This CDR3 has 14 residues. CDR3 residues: CTSSLEGSGETQYF. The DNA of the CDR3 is TGCACCAGCAGCTTGGAAGGGTCGGGAGAGACCCAGTACTTC.

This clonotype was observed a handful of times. In DNA, the CDR3 is TGTGCCATCAGTGAGTCGGTACAGGGATCCCGCACTGAAGCTTTCTTT. It is translated as CAISESVQGSRTEAFF. The chain links TRBV10-3 to TRBJ1-1; TRBD1 might be the D (6 bases). CDR3 size: 16 residues. The V gene's germline CDR1 is ENHRY and CDR2 SYGVKD. The ends were cut back, 0 bases at V and 4 bases at J, with 15 bases in the middle.

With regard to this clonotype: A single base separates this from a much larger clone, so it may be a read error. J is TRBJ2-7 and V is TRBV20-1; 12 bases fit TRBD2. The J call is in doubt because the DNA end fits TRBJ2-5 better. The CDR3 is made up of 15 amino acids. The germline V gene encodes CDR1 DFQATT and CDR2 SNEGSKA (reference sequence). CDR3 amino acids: CSAPGTSGSQETQYF. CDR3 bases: TGCAGTGCCCCCGGGACTAGCGGGTCGCAAGAGACCCAGTACTTC.

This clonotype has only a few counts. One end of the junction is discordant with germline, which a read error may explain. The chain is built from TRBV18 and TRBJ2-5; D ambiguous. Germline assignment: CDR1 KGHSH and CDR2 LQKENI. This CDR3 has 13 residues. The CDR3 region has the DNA TGTACCAGCTCACTCCGACAAGTTGAGACCCAGTACTTC. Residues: CTSSLRQVETQYF.

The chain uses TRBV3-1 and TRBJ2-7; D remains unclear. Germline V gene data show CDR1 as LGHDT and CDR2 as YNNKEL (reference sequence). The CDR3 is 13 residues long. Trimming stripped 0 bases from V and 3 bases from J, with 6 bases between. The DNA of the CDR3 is TGTGCCAGCAGCCAAGATTCCGACTACGAGCAGTACTTC. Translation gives CASSQDSDYEQYF.